The 17 T cell receptor beta chains listed next were all sequenced from one sample in a study of T-cell memory formation after mild COVID-19. TCRdb called the 5' RACE reads again in MiXCR, with one record for every CDR3 protein. The sample contains about 340,000 distinct CDR3 sequences, roughly 13% of which appear only once. The specimen was PBMCs or a T cell subset sorted from them (not recorded which). All receptors come from a man aged 18-30 years who had mild COVID-19 (a few samples of this study predate the infection). Cell type and time point are not known.

This clonotype has more than one count but fewer than ten. V gene TRBV20-1 combines with J gene TRBJ2-1; TRBD2 might be the D (7 bases). Deletions cut 3 bases from V and 5 bases from J, with 23 bases between. This CDR3 has 17 amino acids. The V gene's germline CDR1 is DFQATT and CDR2 SNEGSKA (reference sequence). CDR3 nucleotide sequence: TGCAGTGCTAGGGGCACCCCAGGAGGGGGGGGGCACAATGAGCAGTTCTTC. Protein: CSARGTPGGGGHNEQFF.

The chain links TRBV11-2 to TRBJ2-3; D assignment may be TRBD1 or TRBD2 (7 bases each). Germline V gene data show CDR1 as SGHAT and CDR2 as FQNNGV. The germline V and J ends were trimmed by 4 bases and 0 bases, with 17 bases remaining between them. CDR3 size: 17 residues. The CDR3 reads CASSSPPRGGSTDTQYF. CDR3 nucleotide sequence: TGTGCCAGCAGCTCACCCCCCAGGGGGGGTAGCACAGATACGCAGTATTTT.

The chain recombines TRBV20-1 with TRBJ1-1, with a possible D match to TRBD1 (5 bases). This CDR3 spans 12 amino acids. V was clipped by 6 bases and J by 5 bases, with 13 bases between them. Germline CDR1 reads DFQATT; CDR2 reads SNEGSKA (reference sequence). CDR3 nucleotides: TGCAGTGCACCTCGGGGGTGGACTGAAGCTTTCTTT. This encodes CSAPRGWTEAFF.

For the CDR3, the DNA is TGTGCCAGCAGCAACCCCAGGGACACTGAAGCTTTCTTT. Residues: CASSNPRDTEAFF. The chain recombines TRBV7-9 with TRBJ1-1, with D perhaps matching TRBD1 (5 bases). Germline CDR1 SEHNR, CDR2 FQNEAQ (reference sequence). V was pared by 5 bases and J by 3 bases, with 10 bases between. This CDR3 region has 13 residues. The variable domain in full, with the rest retrieved from reference TRBV7-9 and TRBJ1-1, is DTGVSQNPRHKITKRGQNVTFRCDPISEHNRLYWYRQTLGQGPEFLTYFQNEAQLEKSRLLSDRFSAERPKGSFSTLEIQRTEQGDSAMYLCASSNPRDTEAFFGQGTRLTVV.

This clonotype has more than one count but fewer than ten. The chain links TRBV6-2 or TRBV6-3 to TRBJ2-7; 7 bases are shared with TRBD1. Germline V gene lookup returns CDR1 MNHEY and CDR2 SVGEGT. This CDR3 is 14 amino acids long. Trimming removed 4 bases from V and 2 bases from J; junction bases left unmatched: 5. CDR3 sequence: CASSSRDSAYEQYF. The CDR3 DNA sequence: TGTGCCAGCAGTTCCCGGGACAGCGCCTACGAGCAGTACTTC.

The chain carries TRBV4-3 and TRBJ2-5; 7 bases map to TRBD2. CDR1 is LGHNA and CDR2 is YSLEER in the germline V gene. The CDR3 runs 14 residues. The V and J ends lost 0 bases and 4 bases, in that order; junction bases with no gene match: 2. The CDR3 protein is CASSQEGRGETQYF. In DNA form, the CDR3 reads TGCGCCAGCAGCCAAGAGGGGAGGGGAGAGACCCAGTACTTC.

This clonotype was seen only a few times. This rearrangement joins TRBV4-1 to TRBJ1-5; 7 bases agree with TRBD1. V was clipped by 1 base and J by 0 bases; unmatched bases: 6. The CDR3 loop spans 17 amino acids. CDR1 MGHRA and CDR2 YSYEKL come from the germline V gene. The CDR3, as DNA: TGCGCCAGCAGCCAAGGTAACAGGGGATATAGCAATCAGCCCCAGCATTTT. The encoded protein is CASSQGNRGYSNQPQHF.

This clonotype has more than one count but fewer than ten. V gene TRBV12-3 or TRBV12-4 combines with J gene TRBJ2-5, with TRBD1 matching 7 bases. After removal of 3 bases from V and 6 bases from J, the junction contained 4 bases not matched to a gene. The CDR3 consists of 13 residues. The CDR3 region has the DNA TGTGCCAGCAGTTTTGAGGGGGCAAAGACCCAGTACTTC. This gives the protein CASSFEGAKTQYF.

V is TRBV7-9 and J is TRBJ2-2, with D possibly matching TRBD1 (6 bases). Germline V gene sequence: CDR1 SEHNR, CDR2 FQNEAQ (reference sequence). The V gene lost 4 bases and the J gene lost 4 bases, with 16 bases spanning the gap. This CDR3 has 16 amino acids. The CDR3 sequence is CASSYVQGSGTGELFF. CDR3 in DNA: TGTGCCAGCAGCTACGTTCAGGGGTCGGGCACCGGGGAGCTGTTTTTT.

This clonotype has more than one count but fewer than ten. Mismatch with germline at one junction end may stem from a read error. This sequence joins TRBV7-7 and TRBJ2-1; D uncertain. CDR3 length: 13 residues. From germline, CDR1 is SSHAT and CDR2 FNYEAQ (reference sequence). CDR3: CASSSAWGGEQFF. As DNA, the CDR3 is TGTGCTAGCAGCTCGGCGTGGGGTGGTGAGCAGTTCTTC.

This clonotype was detected a few times. The rearrangement uses TRBV9 and TRBJ2-5, with D unresolved. Per germline, CDR1 SGDLS and CDR2 YYNGEE. This CDR3 has 15 residues. V lost 0 bases, J lost 5 bases, and 14 bases lay in between. CDR3 in amino acids: CASSVAWTDRETQYF. The CDR3 DNA reads TGTGCCAGCAGCGTAGCTTGGACGGATAGGGAGACCCAGTACTTC.

The chain employs TRBV7-9 and TRBJ1-3; D is unresolved. V shed 2 bases and J shed 7 bases, with 15 bases lying between them. Germline CDR1 reads SEHNR; CDR2 reads FQNEAQ (reference sequence). The CDR3 totals 15 residues. The CDR3 is CASSLSNMERNTIYF. CDR3 bases: TGTGCCAGCAGCTTAAGTAATATGGAAAGGAACACCATATATTTT.

This chain uses TRBV7-8 with TRBJ2-7; D may be TRBD2 (5 bases). V was clipped by 5 bases and J by 2 bases, with 19 bases between them. The CDR3 extends over 16 amino acids. Germline loops: CDR1 SGHVS, CDR2 FQNEAQ. In nucleotides, the CDR3 is TGTGCCAGCAGCCCACGGCTCGCGGCGGAGGCCTACGAGCAGTACTTC. This gives the protein CASSPRLAAEAYEQYF.

The chain combines TRBV7-9 with TRBJ1-4; D may be TRBD1 (5 bases). This CDR3 has 14 amino acids. Trimming took off 4 bases at V and 4 bases at J, with 10 bases between the two ends. Looked up from germline, CDR1 is SEHNR and CDR2 is FQNEAQ (reference sequence). As DNA, the CDR3 is TGTGCCAGCAGCTCGGGACTCCTTAATGAAAAACTGTTTTTT. The encoded protein is CASSSGLLNEKLFF.

The chain employs TRBV3-1 and TRBJ2-3, with D tentatively TRBD1 (5 bases). CDR1 LGHDT and CDR2 YNNKEL come from the germline V gene (reference sequence). Trimming left V 5 bases short and J 4 bases short, with 10 bases between. This CDR3 is built from 13 residues. The CDR3 is CASSNSGPDTQYF. The CDR3 nucleotides are TGTGCCAGCAGCAATTCAGGGCCAGATACGCAGTATTTT.

This clonotype was seen more than once but under ten times. V gene TRBV5-1 combines with J gene TRBJ2-7, with D possibly called TRBD1 or TRBD2 (5 bases each). With 6 bases removed from V and 6 bases from J, the gap between germline ends came to 10 bases. This CDR3 spans 11 amino acids. CDR1 and CDR2 (germline): SGHRS, YFSETQ. CDR3 protein: CASTSRGEQYF. CDR3 coding DNA: TGCGCCAGCACCTCGAGGGGCGAGCAGTACTTC.

This clonotype was observed a handful of times. The CDR3: CASSFTAQSEQFF. In nucleotides, the CDR3 is TGCGCCAGCAGCTTTACCGCCCAGTCAGAGCAGTTCTTC. This chain connects TRBV5-1 to TRBJ2-1; no clear D. Per germline, CDR1 SGHRS and CDR2 YFSETQ. The CDR3 totals 13 residues. Trimming took off 2 bases at V and 10 bases at J, with 13 bases between the two ends.